The 20 T cell receptor beta chains listed next were all sequenced from one sample in a study of T cells in Graves' hyperthyroidism and ophthalmopathy. RNA transcripts served as the template for amplifying TCR beta CDR3 regions. RT-PCR in the first round (using the HTBI primer set) targeted the TCR CDR3. TCRdb passed the multiplex PCR reads through MiXCR, listing each CDR3 protein once. The data hold hundreds of thousands of distinct CDR3 sequences, with 14% observed a single time. The sample was blood. All receptors come from a woman aged 45 to 65 with Graves' ophthalmopathy.

Many counts were recorded for this clonotype. The chain is built from TRBV12-3 or TRBV12-4 and TRBJ1-4; D ambiguous. Trimming left V 1 base short and J 6 bases short, with 9 bases between. The CDR3 covers 14 residues. Here the CDR3 DNA reads TGTGCCAGCAGTTTAGGGGGTGGGGATGAAAAACTGTTTTTT. Amino acids: CASSLGGGDEKLFF.

This clonotype was detected only a few times. The J gene is TRBJ1-5, the V gene TRBV7-8; no reliable D call. The CDR3 length is 14 residues. V was cut by 3 bases and J by 2 bases, with 8 bases left in between. The V gene's germline CDR1 is SGHVS and CDR2 FQNEAQ. The CDR3 sequence is CASSLLSRNQPQHF. In nucleotides, the CDR3 is TGTGCCAGCAGCTTGTTATCCCGCAATCAGCCCCAGCATTTT.

This clonotype was found many times. In DNA, the CDR3 is TGTGCCACCACAGGGGGCCCCCACAATGAGCAGTTCTTC. Protein product: CATTGGPHNEQFF. This chain links TRBV10-3 with TRBJ2-1; 9 positions match TRBD1. The CDR3 has 13 amino acids. Germline-derived CDR1 and CDR2 are ENHRY and SYGVKD. V lost 10 bases, J lost 5 bases, and 6 bases stayed unmatched.

This clonotype is a singleton in its sample. Being one base from a much bigger clone, this may be a read error. The rearrangement uses TRBV7-7 and TRBJ2-2, with a weak D call TRBD2 (5 bases). Germline V gene sequence: CDR1 SSHAT, CDR2 FNYEAQ (reference sequence). The CDR3 runs to 16 residues. CDR3 DNA sequence: TGTGCTAGCAGCTCACACGAGGGTCGAGGGACCGGGGAGCTGTTTTTT. Translation gives CASSSHEGRGTGELFF.

This rearrangement joins TRBV5-1 to TRBJ2-5, with 9 bases identical to TRBD2. From germline, CDR1 is SGHRS and CDR2 YFSETQ. CDR3 length equals 16 residues. V gave up 4 bases and J gave up 2 bases; unmatched junction bases: 9. The CDR3 bases are TGCGCCAGCAGCATATCTAGCGGGACTGGACAAGAGACCCAGTACTTC. Its protein is CASSISSGTGQETQYF. Looking up the rest from reference TRBV5-1 and TRBJ2-5 gives the full variable domain: KAGVTQTPRYLIKTRGQQVTLSCSPISGHRSVSWYQQTPGQGLQFLFEYFSETQRNKGNFPGRFSGRQFSNSRSEMNVSTLELGDSALYLCASSISSGTGQETQYFGPGTRLLVL.

The sample holds many counts of this clonotype. J is TRBJ1-2 and V is TRBV27; TRBD1 is a possible D gene (5 bases). The germline V gene encodes CDR1 MNHEY and CDR2 SMNVEV (reference sequence). CDR3 length: 16 residues. The V gene lost 6 bases and the J gene lost 5 bases, with 22 bases spanning the gap. The CDR3 nucleotides read TGTGCCAGCAGGCCCATTGGTACAGGTCACCTATATGGCTACACCTTC. It encodes CASRPIGTGHLYGYTF.

This clonotype was detected only a few times. This sequence may be a read error, since a much larger clone differs from it by one base. This chain links TRBV20-1 with TRBJ2-1; maybe TRBD1 (6 bases). Germline assignment: CDR1 DFQATT and CDR2 SNEGSKA (reference sequence). The CDR3 contains 14 residues. V lost 6 bases, J lost 0 bases, and 12 bases lay in between. CDR3 in amino acids: CSAGGHGSYNEQFF. The CDR3 bases are TGCAGTGCAGGGGGACATGGCTCCTACAATGAGCAGTTCTTC.

CDR3 residues: CASISGGGFNQPQHF. The CDR3 nucleotides are TGTGCCAGTATCTCAGGTGGGGGGTTCAATCAGCCCCAGCATTTT. The rearrangement uses TRBV19 and TRBJ1-5; TRBD1 is a possible D gene (5 bases). With 7 bases removed from V and 3 bases from J, the gap between germline ends came to 16 bases. This CDR3 contains 15 residues. Germline loops: CDR1 LNHDA, CDR2 SQIVND (reference sequence).

This clonotype has a count of ten or more. The chain employs TRBV18 and TRBJ2-1, with 8 positions matching TRBD1. Germline V gene sequence: CDR1 KGHSH, CDR2 LQKENI. CDR3 length equals 15 residues. The junction had 7 bases not matched to a gene; V was cut back by 6 bases and J by 3 bases. CDR3 residues: CASSSLTGDYNEQFF. CDR3 sequence (DNA): TGTGCCAGCTCCTCTTTGACAGGGGACTACAATGAGCAGTTCTTC.

The chain carries TRBV5-5 and TRBJ1-2, with TRBD1 identical over 8 bases. This CDR3 has 17 residues. CDR1 is SGHKS and CDR2 is YYEKEE in the germline V gene (reference sequence). V lost 0 bases to trimming and J lost 3 bases; unmatched junction nucleotides: 10. CDR3 nucleotide sequence: TGTGCCAGCAGCTTGGTGGATAGTGCAGGGGGCTACTATGGCTACACCTTC. Protein: CASSLVDSAGGYYGYTF. Filled out from reference TRBV5-5 and TRBJ1-2, the complete variable domain reads DAGVTQSPTHLIKTRGQQVTLRCSPISGHKSVSWYQQVLGQGPQFIFQYYEKEERGRGNFPDRFSARQFPNYSSELNVNALLLGDSALYLCASSLVDSAGGYYGYTFGSGTRLTVV.

The gene calls are TRBV2 and TRBJ1-4; D is perhaps TRBD1 (6 bases). Trimming pared 1 base from V and 5 bases from J, leaving 11 bases between. The length of the CDR3 is 15 residues. The V gene's germline CDR1 is SNHLY and CDR2 FYNNEI. This CDR3 is CASSEVGGPNEKLFF. CDR3 nucleotide sequence: TGTGCCAGCAGTGAAGTGGGGGGCCCAAATGAAAAACTGTTTTTT.

There are many counts of this clonotype. V usage is TRBV12-3 or TRBV12-4 and J usage is TRBJ2-7; no clear D gene. The CDR3 sequence is 14 residues long. V was clipped by 0 bases and J by 4 bases, with 10 bases between them. The CDR3 DNA reads TGTGCCAGCAGTTTAGCCCTATCTGCTTACGAGCAGTACTTC. Translated, it gives CASSLALSAYEQYF.

This clonotype was seen a few times. It may be a read error: a sequence one base away is much more abundant. J is TRBJ1-1 and V is TRBV20-1, with D uncertain. This CDR3 spans 14 amino acids. Germline CDR1 reads DFQATT; CDR2 reads SNEGSKA (reference sequence). Between the trimmed V and J ends, which lost 0 bases and 2 bases, there was a span of 10 bases. The CDR3, as DNA: TGCAGTGCTAGAGAGGGAAACATAAACACTGAAGCTTTCTTT. Its translation: CSAREGNINTEAFF.

This clonotype has ten or more counts. The chain's CDR3 is CASRPGLAGAVQFF. CDR3 DNA: TGTGCCAGCAGGCCGGGACTAGCGGGAGCAGTGCAGTTCTTC. The chain uses TRBV12-3 or TRBV12-4 and TRBJ2-1, with 14 bases lining up with TRBD2. This CDR3 comprises 14 residues. The trim removed 6 bases at V and 12 bases at J, leaving 7 bases unmatched.

V is TRBV6-2 or TRBV6-3 and J is TRBJ2-7, with D tentatively TRBD2 (7 bases). This CDR3 has 15 residues. The germline CDR1 and CDR2 sequences are MNHEY and SVGEGT. Between the trimmed V and J ends, which lost 2 bases and 0 bases, there was a span of 11 bases. Here the CDR3 reads CASSYEGDYSYEQYF. Here the CDR3 DNA reads TGTGCCAGCAGTTACGAGGGGGACTACTCCTACGAGCAGTACTTC.

This clonotype was found a few times. This chain links TRBV7-3 with TRBJ2-6; 9 nucleotides align to TRBD1. The CDR3 spans 18 residues. Losses at the gene ends were 2 bases for V and 1 base for J; bases not matched to a gene: 6. Germline-derived CDR1 and CDR2 are SGHTA and FQGTGA. CDR3 amino acids: CASSLVDRGNSGANVLTF. The CDR3 bases are TGTGCCAGCAGCTTAGTGGACAGGGGTAATTCTGGGGCCAACGTCCTGACTTTC.

This clonotype was counted many times. The chain combines TRBV2 with TRBJ2-1, with 9 bases aligning to TRBD2. There are 18 residues in the CDR3. J was trimmed by 8 bases and V by 4 bases; bases with no gene match: 18. Germline lookup yields CDR1 SNHLY and CDR2 FYNNEI. CDR3 loop: CASSVRGREGAAPDEQFF. The DNA for the CDR3 is TGTGCCAGCAGTGTACGGGGGCGGGAGGGCGCAGCACCTGATGAGCAGTTCTTC.

This clonotype was observed many times. The chain carries TRBV27 and TRBJ2-5, with a weak D call TRBD2 (5 bases). The V end lost 5 bases, the J end lost 4 bases, and 14 bases lay between the germline ends. This CDR3 has 14 amino acids. The germline V gene encodes CDR1 MNHEY and CDR2 SMNVEV (reference sequence). This CDR3 reads CASSPRARGETQYF. In DNA form, the CDR3 reads TGTGCCAGCAGTCCCCGGGCTCGGGGAGAGACCCAGTACTTC.

There are a few counts of this clonotype. This rearrangement joins TRBV20-1 to TRBJ2-1, with TRBD2 matching 9 bases. This CDR3 has 14 residues. Germline assignment: CDR1 DFQATT and CDR2 SNEGSKA (reference sequence). J lost 3 bases, V lost 6 bases, and 6 bases had no gene match. The CDR3 region is CSARRTSDYNEQFF. As DNA, the CDR3 is TGCAGTGCCCGCCGGACTAGCGACTACAATGAGCAGTTCTTC.

In this sample, this clonotype turned up a few times. The J gene is TRBJ1-4, the V gene TRBV9, with D uncertain. V gave up 0 bases and J gave up 4 bases, with 13 bases separating them. The CDR3 length is 16 residues. The germline V gene has CDR1 SGDLS and CDR2 YYNGEE. The CDR3 reads CASSVGADTINEKLFF. The CDR3, as DNA: TGTGCCAGCAGCGTAGGCGCAGATACAATTAATGAAAAACTGTTTTTT.